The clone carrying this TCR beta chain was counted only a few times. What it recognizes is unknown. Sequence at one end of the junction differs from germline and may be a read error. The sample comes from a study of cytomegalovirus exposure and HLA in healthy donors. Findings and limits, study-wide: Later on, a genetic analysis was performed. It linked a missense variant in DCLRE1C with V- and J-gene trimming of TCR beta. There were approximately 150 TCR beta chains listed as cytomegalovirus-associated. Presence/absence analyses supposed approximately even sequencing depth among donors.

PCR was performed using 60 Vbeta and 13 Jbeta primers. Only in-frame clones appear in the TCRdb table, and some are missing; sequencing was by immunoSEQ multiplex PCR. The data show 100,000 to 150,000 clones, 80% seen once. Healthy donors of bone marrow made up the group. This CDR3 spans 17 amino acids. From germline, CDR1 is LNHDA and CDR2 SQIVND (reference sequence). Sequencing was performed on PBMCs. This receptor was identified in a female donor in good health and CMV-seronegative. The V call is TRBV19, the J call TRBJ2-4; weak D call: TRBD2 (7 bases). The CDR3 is CASSIGGGRQAKNSQYF. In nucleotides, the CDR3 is TGTGCCAGTAGTATAGGGGGGGGGCGGCAAGCCAAAAACAGTCAGTACTTC. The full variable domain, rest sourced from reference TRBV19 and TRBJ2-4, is DGGITQSPKYLFRKEGQNVTLSCEQNLNHDAMYWYRQDPGQGLRLIYYSQIVNDFQKGDIAEGYSVSREKKESFPLTVTSAQKNPTAFYLCASSIGGGRQAKNSQYFGAGTRLSVL.